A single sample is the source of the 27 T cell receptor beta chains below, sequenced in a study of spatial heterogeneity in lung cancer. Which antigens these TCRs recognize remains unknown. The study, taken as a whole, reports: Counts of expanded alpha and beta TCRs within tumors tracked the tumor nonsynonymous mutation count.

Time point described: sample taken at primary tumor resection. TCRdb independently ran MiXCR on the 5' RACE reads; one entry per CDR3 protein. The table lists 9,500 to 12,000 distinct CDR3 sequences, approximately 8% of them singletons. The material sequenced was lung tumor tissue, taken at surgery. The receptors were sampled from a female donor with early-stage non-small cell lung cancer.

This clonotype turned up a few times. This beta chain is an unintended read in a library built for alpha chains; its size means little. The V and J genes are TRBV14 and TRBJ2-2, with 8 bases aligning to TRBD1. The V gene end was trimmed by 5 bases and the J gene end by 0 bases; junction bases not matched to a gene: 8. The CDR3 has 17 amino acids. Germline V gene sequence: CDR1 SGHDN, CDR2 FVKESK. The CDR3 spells CASSTLPGQANTGELFF. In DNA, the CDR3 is TGTGCCAGCAGCACGCTACCGGGACAGGCGAACACCGGGGAGCTGTTTTTT.

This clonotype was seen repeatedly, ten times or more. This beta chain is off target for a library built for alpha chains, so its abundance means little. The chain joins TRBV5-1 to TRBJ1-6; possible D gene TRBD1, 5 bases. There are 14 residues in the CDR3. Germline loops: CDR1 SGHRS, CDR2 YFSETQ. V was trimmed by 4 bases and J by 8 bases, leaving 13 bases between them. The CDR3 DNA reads TGCGCCAGCAGCAGGCAACTAGGGGATTCACCCCTCCACTTT. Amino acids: CASSRQLGDSPLHF.

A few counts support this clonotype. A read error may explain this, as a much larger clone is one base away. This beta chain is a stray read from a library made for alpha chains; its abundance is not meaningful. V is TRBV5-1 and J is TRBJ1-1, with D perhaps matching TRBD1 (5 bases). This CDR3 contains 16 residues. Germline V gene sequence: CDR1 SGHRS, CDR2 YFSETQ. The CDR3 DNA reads TGCGCCAGCGGCTTGGTAGCCGGGACTTTGAACACTGAAGCTTTCTTT. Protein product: CASGLVAGTLNTEAFF.

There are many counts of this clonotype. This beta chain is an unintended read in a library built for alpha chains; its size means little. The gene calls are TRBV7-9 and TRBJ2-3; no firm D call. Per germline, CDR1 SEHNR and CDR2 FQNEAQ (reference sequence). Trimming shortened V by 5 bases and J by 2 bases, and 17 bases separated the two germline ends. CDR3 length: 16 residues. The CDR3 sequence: CASSPTGTPDTDTQYF. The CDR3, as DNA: TGTGCCAGCAGCCCCACCGGCACACCCGACACAGATACGCAGTATTTT.

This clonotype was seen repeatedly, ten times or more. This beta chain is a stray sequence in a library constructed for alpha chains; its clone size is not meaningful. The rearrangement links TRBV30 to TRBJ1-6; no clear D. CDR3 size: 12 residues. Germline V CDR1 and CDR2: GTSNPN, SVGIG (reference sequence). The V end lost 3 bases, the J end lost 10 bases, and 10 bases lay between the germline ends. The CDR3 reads CAWSDRKSPLHF. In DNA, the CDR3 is TGTGCCTGGAGCGATAGGAAATCACCCCTCCACTTT.

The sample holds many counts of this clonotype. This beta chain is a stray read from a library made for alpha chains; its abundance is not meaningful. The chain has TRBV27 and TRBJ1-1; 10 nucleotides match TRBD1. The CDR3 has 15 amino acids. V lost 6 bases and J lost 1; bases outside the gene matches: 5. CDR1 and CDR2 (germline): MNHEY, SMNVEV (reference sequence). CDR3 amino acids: CASSGTGAGNTEAFF. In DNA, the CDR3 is TGTGCCAGCAGCGGGACAGGGGCAGGGAACACTGAAGCTTTCTTT.

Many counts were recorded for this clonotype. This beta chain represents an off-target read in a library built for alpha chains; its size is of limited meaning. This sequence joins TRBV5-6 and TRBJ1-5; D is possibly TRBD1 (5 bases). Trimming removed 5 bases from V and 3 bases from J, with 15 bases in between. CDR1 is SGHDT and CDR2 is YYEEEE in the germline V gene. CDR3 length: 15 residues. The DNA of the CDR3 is TGTGCCAGCAGGCCCCGGGACTCAAACAATCAGCCCCAGCATTTT. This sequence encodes CASRPRDSNNQPQHF.

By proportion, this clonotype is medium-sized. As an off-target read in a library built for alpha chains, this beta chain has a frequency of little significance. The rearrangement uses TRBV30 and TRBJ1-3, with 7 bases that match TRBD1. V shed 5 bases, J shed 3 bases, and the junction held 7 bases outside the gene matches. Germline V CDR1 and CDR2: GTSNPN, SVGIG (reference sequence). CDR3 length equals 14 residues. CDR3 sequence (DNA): TGTGCCTGGGACTTAGGGGGCTTTGGAAACACCATATATTTT. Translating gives CAWDLGGFGNTIYF.

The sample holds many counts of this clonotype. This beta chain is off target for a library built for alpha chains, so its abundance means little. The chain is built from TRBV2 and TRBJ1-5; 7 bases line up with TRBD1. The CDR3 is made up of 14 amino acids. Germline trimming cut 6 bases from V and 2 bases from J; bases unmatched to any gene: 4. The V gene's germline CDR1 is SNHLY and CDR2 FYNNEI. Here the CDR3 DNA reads TGTGCCAGCAGCCTAACAGGGGGCAATCAGCCCCAGCATTTT. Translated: CASSLTGGNQPQHF.

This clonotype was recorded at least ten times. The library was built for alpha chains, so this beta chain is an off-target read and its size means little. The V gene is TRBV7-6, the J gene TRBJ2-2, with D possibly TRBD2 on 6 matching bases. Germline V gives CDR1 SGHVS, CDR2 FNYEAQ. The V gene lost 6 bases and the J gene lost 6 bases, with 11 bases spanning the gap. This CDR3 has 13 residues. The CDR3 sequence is CASSSGVPGELFF. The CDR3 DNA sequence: TGTGCCAGCAGTTCGGGGGTACCCGGGGAGCTGTTTTTT.

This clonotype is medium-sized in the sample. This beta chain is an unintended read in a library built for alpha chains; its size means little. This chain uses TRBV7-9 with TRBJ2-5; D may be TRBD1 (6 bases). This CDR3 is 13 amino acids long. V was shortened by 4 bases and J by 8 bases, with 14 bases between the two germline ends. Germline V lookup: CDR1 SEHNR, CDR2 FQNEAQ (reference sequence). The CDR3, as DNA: TGTGCCAGCAGCTACCGACAGGACAGTACCCAGTACTTC. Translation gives CASSYRQDSTQYF. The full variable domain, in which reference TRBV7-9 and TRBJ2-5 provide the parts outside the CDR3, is DTGVSQNPRHKITKRGQNVTFRCDPISEHNRLYWYRQTLGQGPEFLTYFQNEAQLEKSRLLSDRFSAERPKGSFSTLEIQRTEQGDSAMYLCASSYRQDSTQYFGPGTRLLVL.

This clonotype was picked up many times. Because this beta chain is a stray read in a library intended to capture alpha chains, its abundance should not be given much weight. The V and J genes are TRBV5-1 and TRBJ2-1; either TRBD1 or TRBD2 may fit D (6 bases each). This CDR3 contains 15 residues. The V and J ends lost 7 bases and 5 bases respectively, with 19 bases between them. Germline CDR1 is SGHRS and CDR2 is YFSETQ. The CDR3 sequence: CASAGLGGRNNEQFF. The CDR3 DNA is TGCGCCAGCGCCGGGTTGGGGGGCCGAAACAATGAGCAGTTCTTC.

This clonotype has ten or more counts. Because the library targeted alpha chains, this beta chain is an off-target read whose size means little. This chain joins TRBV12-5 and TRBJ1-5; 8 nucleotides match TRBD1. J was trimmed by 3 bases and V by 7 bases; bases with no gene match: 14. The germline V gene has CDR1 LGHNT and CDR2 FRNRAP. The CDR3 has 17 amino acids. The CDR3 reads CASASPRDRSFNQPQHF. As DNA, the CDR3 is TGTGCTAGTGCCTCTCCCCGGGACAGGAGCTTCAATCAGCCCCAGCATTTT.

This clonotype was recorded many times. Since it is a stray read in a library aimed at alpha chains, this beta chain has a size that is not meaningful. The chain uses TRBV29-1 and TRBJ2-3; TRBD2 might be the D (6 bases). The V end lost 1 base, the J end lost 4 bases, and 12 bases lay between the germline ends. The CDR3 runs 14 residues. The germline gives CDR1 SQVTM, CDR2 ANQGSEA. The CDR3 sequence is CSVEGGPGADTQYF. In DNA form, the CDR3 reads TGCAGCGTTGAAGGAGGACCGGGGGCAGATACGCAGTATTTT.

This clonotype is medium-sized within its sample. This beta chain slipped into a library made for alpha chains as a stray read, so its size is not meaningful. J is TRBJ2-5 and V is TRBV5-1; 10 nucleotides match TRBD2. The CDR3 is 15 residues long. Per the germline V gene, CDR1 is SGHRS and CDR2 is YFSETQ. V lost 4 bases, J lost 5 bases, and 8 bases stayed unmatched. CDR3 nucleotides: TGCGCCAGCAGCCTCAGCGGGGGGGCATCTGAGACCCAGTACTTC. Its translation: CASSLSGGASETQYF. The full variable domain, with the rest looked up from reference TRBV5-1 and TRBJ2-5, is KAGVTQTPRYLIKTRGQQVTLSCSPISGHRSVSWYQQTPGQGLQFLFEYFSETQRNKGNFPGRFSGRQFSNSRSEMNVSTLELGDSALYLCASSLSGGASETQYFGPGTRLLVL.

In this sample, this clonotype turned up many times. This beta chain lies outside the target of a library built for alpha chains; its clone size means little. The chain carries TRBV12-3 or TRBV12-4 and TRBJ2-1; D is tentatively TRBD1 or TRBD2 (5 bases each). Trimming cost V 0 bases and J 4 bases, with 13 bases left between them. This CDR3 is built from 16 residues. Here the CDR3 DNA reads TGTGCCAGCAGTTTAGCCCGGGGCGTCCCTTACAATGAGCAGTTCTTC. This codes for CASSLARGVPYNEQFF.

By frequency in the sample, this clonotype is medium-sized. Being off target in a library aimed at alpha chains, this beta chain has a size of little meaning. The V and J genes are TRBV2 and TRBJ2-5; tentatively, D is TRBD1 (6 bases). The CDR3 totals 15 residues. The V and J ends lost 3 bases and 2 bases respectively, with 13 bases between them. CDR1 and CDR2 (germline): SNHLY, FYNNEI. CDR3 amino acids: CASSDGRGKQETQYF. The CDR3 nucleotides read TGTGCCAGCAGTGATGGCAGGGGCAAACAAGAGACCCAGTACTTC.

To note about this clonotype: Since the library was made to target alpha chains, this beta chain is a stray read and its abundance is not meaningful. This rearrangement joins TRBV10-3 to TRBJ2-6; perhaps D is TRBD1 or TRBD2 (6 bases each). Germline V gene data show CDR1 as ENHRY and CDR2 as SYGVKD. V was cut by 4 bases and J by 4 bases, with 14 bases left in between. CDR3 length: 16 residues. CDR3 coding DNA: TGTGCCATCAGTGCGGGGGCGCTTACCGGGGCCAACGTCCTGACTTTC. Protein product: CAISAGALTGANVLTF.

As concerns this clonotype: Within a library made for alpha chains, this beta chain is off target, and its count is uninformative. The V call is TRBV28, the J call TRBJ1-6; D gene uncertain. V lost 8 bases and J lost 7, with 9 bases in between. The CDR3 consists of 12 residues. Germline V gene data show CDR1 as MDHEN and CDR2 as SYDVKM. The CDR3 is CASALSNSPLHF. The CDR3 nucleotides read TGTGCCAGCGCCCTTTCAAATTCACCCCTCCACTTT.

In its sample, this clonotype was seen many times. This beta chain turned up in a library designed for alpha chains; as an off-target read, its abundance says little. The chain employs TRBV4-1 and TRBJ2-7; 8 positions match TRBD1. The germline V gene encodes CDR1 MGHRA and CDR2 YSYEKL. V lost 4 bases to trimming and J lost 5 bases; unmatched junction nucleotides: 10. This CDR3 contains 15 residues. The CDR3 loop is CASSLRQGLDHEQYF. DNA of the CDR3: TGCGCCAGCAGCCTCCGACAGGGGCTTGACCACGAGCAGTACTTC.

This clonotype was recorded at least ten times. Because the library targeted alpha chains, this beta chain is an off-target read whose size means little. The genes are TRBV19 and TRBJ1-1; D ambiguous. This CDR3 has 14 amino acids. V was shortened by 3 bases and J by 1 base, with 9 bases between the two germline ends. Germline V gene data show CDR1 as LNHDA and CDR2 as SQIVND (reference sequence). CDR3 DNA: TGTGCCAGTAGTATTAAGGCGGCGAACACTGAAGCTTTCTTT. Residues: CASSIKAANTEAFF. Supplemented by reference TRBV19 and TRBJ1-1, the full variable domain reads DGGITQSPKYLFRKEGQNVTLSCEQNLNHDAMYWYRQDPGQGLRLIYYSQIVNDFQKGDIAEGYSVSREKKESFPLTVTSAQKNPTAFYLCASSIKAANTEAFFGQGTRLTVV.

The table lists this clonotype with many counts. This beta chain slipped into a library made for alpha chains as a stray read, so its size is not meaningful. The CDR3: CASSLAGSNNQPQHF. CDR3 DNA: TGTGCCAGCAGCTTAGCAGGAAGCAACAATCAGCCCCAGCATTTT. The gene calls are TRBV13 and TRBJ1-5; D gene ambiguous. The CDR3 is made up of 15 amino acids. With 1 base removed from V and 3 bases from J, the gap between germline ends came to 10 bases. Germline V CDR1 and CDR2: PRHDT, FYEKMQ (reference sequence).

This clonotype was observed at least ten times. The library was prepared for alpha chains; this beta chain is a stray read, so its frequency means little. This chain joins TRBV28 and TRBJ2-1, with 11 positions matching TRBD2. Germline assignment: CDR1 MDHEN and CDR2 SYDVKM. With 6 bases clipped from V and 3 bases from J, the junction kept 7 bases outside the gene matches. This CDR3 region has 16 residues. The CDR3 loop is CASSTSGGLFYNEQFF. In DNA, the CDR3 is TGTGCCAGCAGCACTAGCGGGGGCCTCTTCTACAATGAGCAGTTCTTC. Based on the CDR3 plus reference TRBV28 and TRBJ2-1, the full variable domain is DVKVTQSSRYLVKRTGEKVFLECVQDMDHENMFWYRQDPGLGLRLIYFSYDVKMKEKGDIPEGYSVSREKKERFSLILESASTNQTSMYLCASSTSGGLFYNEQFFGPGTRLTVL.

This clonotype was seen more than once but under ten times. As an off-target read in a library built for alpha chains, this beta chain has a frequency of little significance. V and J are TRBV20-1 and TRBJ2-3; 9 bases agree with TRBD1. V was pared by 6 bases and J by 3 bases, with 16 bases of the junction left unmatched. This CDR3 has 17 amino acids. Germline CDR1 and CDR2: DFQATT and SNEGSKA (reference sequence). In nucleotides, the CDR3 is TGCAGTGCCTCCGGCCCCGGGGGGACAGGGACAACAGATACGCAGTATTTT. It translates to CSASGPGGTGTTDTQYF.

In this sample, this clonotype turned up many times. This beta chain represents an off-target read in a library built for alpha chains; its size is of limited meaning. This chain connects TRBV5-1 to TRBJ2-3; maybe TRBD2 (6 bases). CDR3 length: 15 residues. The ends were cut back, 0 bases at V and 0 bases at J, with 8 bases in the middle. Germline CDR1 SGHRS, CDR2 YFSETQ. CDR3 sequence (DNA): TGCGCCAGCAGCTTGGAGGCGGGGAGCACAGATACGCAGTATTTT. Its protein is CASSLEAGSTDTQYF. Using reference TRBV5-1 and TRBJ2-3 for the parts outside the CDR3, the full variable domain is KAGVTQTPRYLIKTRGQQVTLSCSPISGHRSVSWYQQTPGQGLQFLFEYFSETQRNKGNFPGRFSGRQFSNSRSEMNVSTLELGDSALYLCASSLEAGSTDTQYFGPGTRLTVL.

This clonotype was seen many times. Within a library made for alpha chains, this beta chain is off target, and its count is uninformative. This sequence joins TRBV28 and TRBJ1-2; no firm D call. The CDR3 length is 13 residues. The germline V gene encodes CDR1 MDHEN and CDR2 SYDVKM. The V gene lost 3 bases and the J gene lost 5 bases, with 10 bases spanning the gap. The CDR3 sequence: CASSLRTPYGYTF. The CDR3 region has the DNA TGTGCCAGCAGTTTGCGGACCCCTTATGGCTACACCTTC.

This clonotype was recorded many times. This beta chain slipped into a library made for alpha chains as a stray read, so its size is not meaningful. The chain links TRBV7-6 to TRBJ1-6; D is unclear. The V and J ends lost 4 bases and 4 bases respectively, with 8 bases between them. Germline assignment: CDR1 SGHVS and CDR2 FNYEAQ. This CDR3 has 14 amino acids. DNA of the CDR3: TGTGCCAGCAGCTCCGTACGGTATAATTCACCCCTCCACTTT. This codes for CASSSVRYNSPLHF. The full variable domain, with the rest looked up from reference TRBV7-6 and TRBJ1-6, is GAGVSQSPRYKVTKRGQDVALRCDPISGHVSLYWYRQALGQGPEFLTYFNYEAQQDKSGLPNDRFSAERPEGSISTLTIQRTEQRDSAMYRCASSSVRYNSPLHFGNGTRLTVT.